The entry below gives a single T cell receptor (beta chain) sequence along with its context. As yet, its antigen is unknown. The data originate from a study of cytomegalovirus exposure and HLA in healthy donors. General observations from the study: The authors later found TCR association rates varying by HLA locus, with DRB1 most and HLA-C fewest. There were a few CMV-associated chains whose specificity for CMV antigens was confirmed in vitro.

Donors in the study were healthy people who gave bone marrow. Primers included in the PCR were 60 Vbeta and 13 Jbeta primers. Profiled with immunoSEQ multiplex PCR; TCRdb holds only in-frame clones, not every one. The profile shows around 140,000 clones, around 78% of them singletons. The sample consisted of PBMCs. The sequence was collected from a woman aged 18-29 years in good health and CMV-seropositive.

For the CDR3, the DNA is TGTGCCACCAAGTTACACGGGGAGTCCGGGGAGCTGTTTTTT. This encodes CATKLHGESGELFF. This chain connects TRBV6-1 to TRBJ2-2; TRBD2 might be the D (5 bases). CDR1 and CDR2 (germline): MNHNS, SASEGT. Trimming shortened V by 10 bases and J by 6 bases, and 18 bases separated the two germline ends. This CDR3 spans 14 amino acids.